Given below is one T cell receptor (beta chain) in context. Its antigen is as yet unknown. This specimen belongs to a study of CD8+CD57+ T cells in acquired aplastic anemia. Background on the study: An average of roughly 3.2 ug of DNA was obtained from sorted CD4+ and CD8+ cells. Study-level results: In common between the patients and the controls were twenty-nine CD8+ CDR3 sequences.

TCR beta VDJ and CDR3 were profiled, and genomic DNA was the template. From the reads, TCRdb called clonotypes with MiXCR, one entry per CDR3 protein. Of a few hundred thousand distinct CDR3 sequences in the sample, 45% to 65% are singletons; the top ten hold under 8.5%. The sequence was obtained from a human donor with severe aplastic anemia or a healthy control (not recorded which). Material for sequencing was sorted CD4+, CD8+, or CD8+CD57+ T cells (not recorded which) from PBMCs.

The CDR3 sequence: CASCFIAGANVLTF. CDR3 DNA sequence: TGTGCCAGCTGTTTCATTGCTGGGGCCAACGTCCTGACTTTC. The chain links TRBV6-2 or TRBV6-3 to TRBJ2-6; D is ambiguous. V lost 8 bases and J lost 2, with 10 bases in between. Germline lookup yields CDR1 MNHEY and CDR2 SVGEGT. CDR3 size: 14 residues.